This T cell receptor beta chain was observed in a study of blood T cell repertoires in COVID-19. Study as a whole: T cells, B-cell-depleted T cells, or PBMCs provided the cDNA or gDNA that served as material.

Original handling: Nucleated cell number was recorded as an estimate derived from reference gene primer amplification. The assay was immunoSEQ multiplex PCR, and TCRdb's table has in-frame clones only and misses some. V, J and clone size derive from that table, while D and trimming were established from the DNA sequence. The data contain 200,000 to 250,000 clones, roughly 84% of them seen just once; the ten biggest clones take up around 3.5%. This TCR came from a woman of 80 years or more with acute or convalescent COVID-19. The sample was peripheral blood.

CDR3 protein: CASSPGRSNQPQHF. CDR3 sequence (DNA): TGCGCCAGCAGCCCTGGCCGCTCCAATCAGCCCCAGCATTTT. This rearrangement joins TRBV4-3 to TRBJ1-5, with unresolved D. CDR1 is LGHNA and CDR2 is YSLEER in the germline V gene. V was cut by 4 bases and J by 3 bases, with 10 bases left in between. CDR3 length equals 14 residues.